The T cell receptor (beta chain) under discussion was sequenced for a study of cytomegalovirus exposure and HLA in healthy donors. The PCR had 60 Vbeta and 13 Jbeta primers. The table came from immunoSEQ multiplex PCR; TCRdb's copy has only in-frame clones and leaves some out. The repertoire includes under 200,000 clones, around 81% of them detected once, and around 5.7% sits in the top ten. This clone is a singleton in its sample. The CDR3 is 14 amino acids. V shed 4 bases, J shed 4 bases, and the junction held 5 bases outside the gene matches. Germline CDR1 SGHNT, CDR2 YYREEE (reference sequence). The V call is TRBV5-4, the J call TRBJ1-3; 7 nucleotides align to TRBD1. The receptor's source is a man aged 35-49 years in good health and CMV-seronegative. The sample comprised PBMCs. The DNA for the CDR3 is TGTGCCAGCAGCCTAGGGGACAGAGGAAACACCATATATTTT. This sequence encodes CASSLGDRGNTIYF.